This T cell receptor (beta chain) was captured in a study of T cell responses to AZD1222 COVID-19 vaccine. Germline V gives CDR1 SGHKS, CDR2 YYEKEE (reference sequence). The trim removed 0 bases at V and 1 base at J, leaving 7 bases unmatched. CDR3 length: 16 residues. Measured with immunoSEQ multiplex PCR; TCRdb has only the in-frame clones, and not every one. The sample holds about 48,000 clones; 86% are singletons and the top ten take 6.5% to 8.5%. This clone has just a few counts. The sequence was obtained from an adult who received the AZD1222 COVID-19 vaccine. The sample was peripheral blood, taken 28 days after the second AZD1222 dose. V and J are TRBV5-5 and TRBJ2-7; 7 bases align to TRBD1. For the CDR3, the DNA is TGTGCCAGCAGCTTGGCCGGAGAGGGGGCGTCCTACGAGCAGTACTTC. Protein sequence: CASSLAGEGASYEQYF.